These T cell receptor beta chains were read from a single sample in a study of CD8+CD57+ T cells in acquired aplastic anemia. TCRdb fed the reads into MiXCR, producing one record per CDR3 protein. The sample has about 180,000 distinct CDR3 sequences, about 45% seen once. Material: sorted CD4+, CD8+, or CD8+CD57+ T cells (not recorded which) from PBMCs. The receptors shown here come from a human donor with aplastic anemia. The CDR3 runs from the conserved cysteine through the conserved F or W. The D gene is left open where the match is weak. Only some rows state a clone size, as once, few, many or a class for expanded clones.

d_gene,abundance,v_gene,j_gene,CDR3aa,CDR3nt
TRBD1,.,TRBV2,TRBJ1-6,CASRPGQGITSPLHF,TGTGCCAGCCGTCCGGGACAGGGTATAACCTCACCCCTCCACTTT
.,many,TRBV7-2,TRBJ2-3,CASSLETGSLRDTQYF,TGTGCCAGCAGCTTAGAGACAGGATCCCTGAGGGATACGCAGTATTTT
TRBD1,.,TRBV7-3,TRBJ1-6,CASSPETGESMYNSPLHF,TGTGCCAGCAGCCCTGAGACAGGGGAGAGTATGTATAATTCACCCCTCCACTTT
TRBD1,few,TRBV12-3/TRBV12-4,TRBJ2-1,CASKGTGGSYNEQFF,TGTGCCAGCAAGGGGACAGGGGGCTCCTACAATGAGCAGTTCTTC
.,.,TRBV4-2,TRBJ1-4,CASSQDIALQGEKLFF,TGTGCCAGCAGCCAAGATATTGCTCTACAAGGGGAAAAACTGTTTTTT
TRBD2,few,TRBV4-1,TRBJ2-7,CASTPAPGGTYEQYF,TGCGCCAGCACCCCGGCGCCGGGAGGAACCTACGAGCAGTACTTC
.,many,TRBV9,TRBJ2-3,CASSAGGGTDTQYF,TGTGCCAGCAGCGCCGGAGGGGGTACAGATACGCAGTATTTT
.,many,TRBV4-3,TRBJ1-6,CASSQEGQGGEALHF,TGCGCCAGCAGCCAAGAGGGGCAGGGCGGTGAGGCCCTCCACTTT
TRBD1,many,TRBV28,TRBJ1-1,CASTTQGANTEAFF,TGTGCCAGCACCACCCAGGGGGCGAACACTGAAGCTTTCTTT
.,few,TRBV7-2,TRBJ1-1,CASSLEVGGTEAFF,TGTGCCAGCAGCTTAGAGGTCGGAGGGACTGAAGCTTTCTTT
.,many,TRBV10-3,TRBJ2-3,CAISGHSDTQYF,TGTGCCATCAGTGGACATTCAGATACGCAGTATTTT
TRBD1,.,TRBV4-2,TRBJ1-2,CASSRTRTGADYGYTF,TGTGCCAGCAGCCGAACCAGGACAGGGGCGGACTATGGCTACACCTTC
.,.,TRBV6-1,TRBJ1-5,CASSALEGANQPQHF,TGTGCCAGCAGTGCATTGGAGGGCGCGAATCAGCCCCAGCATTTT
TRBD1,many,TRBV20-1,TRBJ1-2,CSATGQNYGYTF,TGCAGTGCTACGGGACAGAACTATGGCTACACCTTC
.,.,TRBV2,TRBJ1-6,CASSEDRDLSPLHF,TGTGCCAGCAGTGAAGACAGGGATCTTTCACCCCTCCACTTT